What follows is one T cell receptor (beta chain) and its context. As yet, its antigen is unknown. With random hexamers, roughly 0.45 to 1 ug RNA was reverse transcribed. The method of amplification for TCR beta CDR3 was immunoSEQ multiplex PCR, covering 54 Vbeta and 13 Jbeta. TCRdb used MiXCR to reprocess the immunoSEQ multiplex PCR reads, holding one entry per CDR3 protein. The data hold some 140,000 distinct CDR3 sequences, with approximately 90% observed a single time. This specimen belongs to a study of CD8 T cells in Susac syndrome. CDR3 length: 12 residues. V lost 3 bases to trimming and J lost 10 bases, with 12 bases between them. The germline CDR1 and CDR2 sequences are SGHAT and FQNNGV. In blood CD8+ and CD4+ T cells, TCR beta underwent sequencing. The CD8+ and CD4+ T cells were isolated magnetically using a negative isolation approach, whereas the TEMRA cells were enriched by FACS. Study-wide results and limits: Only a relatively small number of individuals were included in the TCR sequencing and HLA analysis.

This receptor was taken from a human donor with multiple sclerosis. J is TRBJ1-1 and V is TRBV11-2, with D uncertain. The material sequenced was CD8+ T cells from PBMCs. DNA of the CDR3: TGTGCCAGCAGCTTGGGTCCGGCAGGAGCTTTCTTT. Its translation: CASSLGPAGAFF.